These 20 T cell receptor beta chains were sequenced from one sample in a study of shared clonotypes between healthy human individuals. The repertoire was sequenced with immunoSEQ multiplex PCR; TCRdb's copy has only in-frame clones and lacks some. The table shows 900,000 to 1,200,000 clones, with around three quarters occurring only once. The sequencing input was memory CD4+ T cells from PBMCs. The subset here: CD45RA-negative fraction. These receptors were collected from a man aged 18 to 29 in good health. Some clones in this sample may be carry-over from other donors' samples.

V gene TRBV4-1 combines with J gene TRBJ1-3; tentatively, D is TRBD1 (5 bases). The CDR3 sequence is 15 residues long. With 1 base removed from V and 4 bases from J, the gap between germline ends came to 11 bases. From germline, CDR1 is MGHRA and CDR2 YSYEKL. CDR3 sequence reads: CASSQVPGTGNTIYF. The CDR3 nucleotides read TGCGCCAGCAGCCAAGTCCCGGGGACGGGAAACACCATATATTTT.

This CDR3 reads CASSVNTGDTQYF. The CDR3 DNA is TGTGCCAGCAGCGTAAACACGGGAGATACGCAGTATTTT. This chain connects TRBV9 to TRBJ2-3, with D hard to call. The germline gives CDR1 SGDLS, CDR2 YYNGEE. CDR3 length: 13 amino acids. V dropped 1 base and J dropped 5 bases, with 8 bases sitting between them.

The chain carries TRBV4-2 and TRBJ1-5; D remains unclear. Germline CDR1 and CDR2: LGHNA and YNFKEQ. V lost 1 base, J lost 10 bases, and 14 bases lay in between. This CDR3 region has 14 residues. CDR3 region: CASSQGAKGQPQHF. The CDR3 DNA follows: TGTGCCAGCAGCCAAGGGGCCAAAGGGCAACCCCAGCATTTT.

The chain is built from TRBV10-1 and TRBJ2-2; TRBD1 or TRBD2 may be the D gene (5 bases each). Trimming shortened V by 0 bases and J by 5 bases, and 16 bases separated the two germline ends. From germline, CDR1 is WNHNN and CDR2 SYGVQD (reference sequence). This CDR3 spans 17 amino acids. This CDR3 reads CASSESRGASVTGELFF. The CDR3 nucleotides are TGCGCCAGCAGTGAGTCGAGGGGCGCGAGTGTGACCGGGGAGCTGTTTTTT.

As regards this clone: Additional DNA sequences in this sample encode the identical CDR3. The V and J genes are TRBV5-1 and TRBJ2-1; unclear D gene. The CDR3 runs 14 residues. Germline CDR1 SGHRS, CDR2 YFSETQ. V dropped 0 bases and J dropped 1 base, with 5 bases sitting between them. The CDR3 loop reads CASSLGDSYNEQFF. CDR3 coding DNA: TGCGCCAGCAGCTTGGGAGATTCCTACAATGAGCAGTTCTTC. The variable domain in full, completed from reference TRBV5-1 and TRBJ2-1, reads KAGVTQTPRYLIKTRGQQVTLSCSPISGHRSVSWYQQTPGQGLQFLFEYFSETQRNKGNFPGRFSGRQFSNSRSEMNVSTLELGDSALYLCASSLGDSYNEQFFGPGTRLTVL.

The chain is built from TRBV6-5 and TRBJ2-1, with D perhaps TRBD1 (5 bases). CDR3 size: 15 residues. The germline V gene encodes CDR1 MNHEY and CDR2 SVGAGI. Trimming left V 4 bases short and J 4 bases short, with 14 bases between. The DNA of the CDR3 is TGTGCCAGCAGTTTCGATGGCAGGGAATACAATGAGCAGTTCTTC. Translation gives CASSFDGREYNEQFF.

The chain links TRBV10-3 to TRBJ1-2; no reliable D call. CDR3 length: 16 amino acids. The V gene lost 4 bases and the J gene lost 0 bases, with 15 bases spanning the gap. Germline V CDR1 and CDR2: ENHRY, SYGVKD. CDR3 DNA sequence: TGTGCCATCAGTGGGAGACAAACACCTGCTAACTATGGCTACACCTTC. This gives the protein CAISGRQTPANYGYTF.

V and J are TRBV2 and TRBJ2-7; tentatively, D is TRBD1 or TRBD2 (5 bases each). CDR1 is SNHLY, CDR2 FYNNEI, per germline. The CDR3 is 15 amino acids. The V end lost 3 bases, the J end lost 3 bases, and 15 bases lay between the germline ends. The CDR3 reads CASSEERGPYYEQYF. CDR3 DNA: TGTGCCAGCAGTGAGGAAAGGGGACCCTACTACGAGCAGTACTTC.

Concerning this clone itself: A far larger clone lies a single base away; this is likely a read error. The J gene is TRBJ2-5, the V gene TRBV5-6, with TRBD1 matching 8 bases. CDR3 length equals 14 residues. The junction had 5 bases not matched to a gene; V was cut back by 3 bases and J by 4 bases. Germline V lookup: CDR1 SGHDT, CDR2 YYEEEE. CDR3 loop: CASSSEQGGETQYF. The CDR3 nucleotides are TGTGCCAGCAGCTCGGAACAGGGGGGAGAGACCCAGTACTTC.

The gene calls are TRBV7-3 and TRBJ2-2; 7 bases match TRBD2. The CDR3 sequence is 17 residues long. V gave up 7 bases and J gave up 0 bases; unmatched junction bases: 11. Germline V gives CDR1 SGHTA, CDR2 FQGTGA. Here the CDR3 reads CASTYLGGTTNTGELFF. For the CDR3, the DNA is TGTGCCAGCACCTACCTCGGGGGGACTACGAACACCGGGGAGCTGTTTTTT.

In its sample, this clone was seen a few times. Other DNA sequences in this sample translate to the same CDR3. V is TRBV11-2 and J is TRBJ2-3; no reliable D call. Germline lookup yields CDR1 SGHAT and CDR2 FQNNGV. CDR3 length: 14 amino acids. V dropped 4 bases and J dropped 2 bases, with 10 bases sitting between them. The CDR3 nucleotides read TGTGCCAGCAGCTCGGACCGGTTCACAGATACGCAGTATTTT. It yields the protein CASSSDRFTDTQYF.

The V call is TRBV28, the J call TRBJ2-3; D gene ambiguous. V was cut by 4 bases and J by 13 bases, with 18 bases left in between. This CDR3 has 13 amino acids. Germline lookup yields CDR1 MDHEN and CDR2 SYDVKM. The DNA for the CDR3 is TGTGCCAGCAGTTGGGCTTTAGGGTATCAGGAGTATTTT. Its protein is CASSWALGYQEYF.

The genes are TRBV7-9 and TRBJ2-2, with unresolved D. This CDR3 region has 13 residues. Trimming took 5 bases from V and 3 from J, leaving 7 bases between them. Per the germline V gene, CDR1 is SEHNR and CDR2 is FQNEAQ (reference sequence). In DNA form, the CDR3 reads TGTGCCAGCAGCCGCATGCACACCGGGGAGCTGTTTTTT. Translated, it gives CASSRMHTGELFF.

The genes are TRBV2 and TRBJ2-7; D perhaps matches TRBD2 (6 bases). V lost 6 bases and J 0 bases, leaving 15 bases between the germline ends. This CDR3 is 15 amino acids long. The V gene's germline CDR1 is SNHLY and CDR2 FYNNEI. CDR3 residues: CASRRDRGSSYEQYF. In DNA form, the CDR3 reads TGTGCCAGCAGGAGGGACCGGGGGAGCTCCTACGAGCAGTACTTC.

The CDR3 loop reads CASSLVIWDEQFF. The CDR3 bases are TGTGCCAGCAGCTTAGTTATTTGGGATGAGCAGTTCTTC. The chain joins TRBV7-6 to TRBJ2-1; D ambiguous. Trimming left V 1 base short and J 8 bases short, with 9 bases between. The CDR3 contains 13 residues. Germline loops: CDR1 SGHVS, CDR2 FNYEAQ.

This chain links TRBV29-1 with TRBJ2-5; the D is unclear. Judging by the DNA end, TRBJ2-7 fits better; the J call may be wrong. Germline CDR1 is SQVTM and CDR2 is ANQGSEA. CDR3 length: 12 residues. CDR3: CSVEGASYEQYF. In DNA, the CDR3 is TGCAGCGTTGAAGGGGCCTCCTACGAGCAGTACTTC.

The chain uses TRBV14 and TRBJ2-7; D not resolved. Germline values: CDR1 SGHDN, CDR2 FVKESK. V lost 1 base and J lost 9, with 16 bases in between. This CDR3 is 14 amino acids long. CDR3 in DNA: TGTGCCAGCAGCCAAGCCGCGAGGTTAGGCGCGCAGTACTTC. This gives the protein CASSQAARLGAQYF.

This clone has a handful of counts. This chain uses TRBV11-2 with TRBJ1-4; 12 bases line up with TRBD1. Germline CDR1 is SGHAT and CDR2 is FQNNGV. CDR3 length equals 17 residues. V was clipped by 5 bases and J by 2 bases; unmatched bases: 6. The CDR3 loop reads CASSKGQGAVTNEKLFF. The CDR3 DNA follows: TGTGCCAGCAGCAAGGGACAGGGGGCAGTGACTAATGAAAAACTGTTTTTT. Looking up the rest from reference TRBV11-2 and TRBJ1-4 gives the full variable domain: EAGVAQSPRYKIIEKRQSVAFWCNPISGHATLYWYQQILGQGPKLLIQFQNNGVVDDSQLPKDRFSAERLKGVDSTLKIQPAKLEDSAVYLCASSKGQGAVTNEKLFFGSGTQLSVL.

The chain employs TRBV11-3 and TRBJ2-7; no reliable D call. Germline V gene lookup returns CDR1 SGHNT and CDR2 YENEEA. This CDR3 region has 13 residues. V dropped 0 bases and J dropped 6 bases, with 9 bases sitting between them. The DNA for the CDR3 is TGTGCCAGCAGCTTAGATCCGGTCAGCGAGCAGTACTTC. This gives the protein CASSLDPVSEQYF. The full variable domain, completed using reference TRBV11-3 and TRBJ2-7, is EAGVVQSPRYKIIEKKQPVAFWCNPISGHNTLYWYLQNLGQGPELLIRYENEEAVDDSQLPKDRFSAERLKGVDSTLKIQPAELGDSAVYLCASSLDPVSEQYFGPGTRLTVT.

CDR3 coding DNA: TGTGCCAGCGGCGTGGGAATAGAGACCCAGTACTTC. Protein: CASGVGIETQYF. The J gene is TRBJ2-5, the V gene TRBV7-2, with D unclear. CDR3 length equals 12 residues. Deletions cut 8 bases from V and 4 bases from J, with 11 bases between. Germline assignment: CDR1 SGHTA and CDR2 FQGNSA.